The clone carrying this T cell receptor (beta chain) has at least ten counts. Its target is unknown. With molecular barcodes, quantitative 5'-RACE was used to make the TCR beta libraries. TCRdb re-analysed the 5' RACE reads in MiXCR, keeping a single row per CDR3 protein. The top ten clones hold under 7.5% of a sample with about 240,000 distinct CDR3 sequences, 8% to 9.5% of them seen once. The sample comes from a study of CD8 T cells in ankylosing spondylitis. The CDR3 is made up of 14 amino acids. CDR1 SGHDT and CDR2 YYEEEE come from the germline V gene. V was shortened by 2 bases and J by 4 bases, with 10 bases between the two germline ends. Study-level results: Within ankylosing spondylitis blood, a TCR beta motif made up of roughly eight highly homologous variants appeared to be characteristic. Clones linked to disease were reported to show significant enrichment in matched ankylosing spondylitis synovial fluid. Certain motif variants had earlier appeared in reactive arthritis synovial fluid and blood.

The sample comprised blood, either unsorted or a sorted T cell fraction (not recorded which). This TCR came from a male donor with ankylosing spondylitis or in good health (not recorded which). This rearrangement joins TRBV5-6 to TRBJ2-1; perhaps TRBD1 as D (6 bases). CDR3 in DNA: TGTGCCAGCAGCTTACAAGACAGGTACAATGAGCAGTTCTTC. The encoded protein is CASSLQDRYNEQFF.